What follows are 2 T cell receptor beta chains derived from one specimen sequenced in a study of glioma-infiltrating T cells (dated by TCRdb to about 2016). These reads were obtained on an Illumina MiSeq. TCR alpha and beta CDR3 regions were amplified with the iRepertoire nested amplicon-rescue multiplex PCR (arm-PCR) platform from RNA. The public reads were reprocessed in TCRdb via fastp at Q25 and MiXCR, keeping in-frame beta chains. Records with the same CDR3 protein are collapsed into one entry carrying the most frequent genes and DNA. Here the sample has approximately 90,000 distinct CDR3 sequences; 20% to 25% occur a single time. The ten top clones hold under 8.5% of the sample. Input material: glioma tissue, nonneoplastic brain tissue, or PBMCs (not recorded which). The receptors here all came from a human donor with low-grade glioma or glioblastoma, undergoing nonglioma brain surgery, or in good health (not recorded which).

As concerns this clonotype: This likely comes from a read error, as the CDR3 has no conserved phenylalanine or tryptophan at its end. The chain combines TRBV2 with TRBJ1-5; possible D gene TRBD1, 5 bases. V gave up 8 bases and J gave up 0 bases, with 11 bases separating them. Germline V CDR1 and CDR2: SNHLY, FYNNEI. The CDR3 totals 14 residues. CDR3 sequence reads: CASQPDISNQPQHL. The CDR3, as DNA: TGTGCCAGCCAGCCGGACATTAGCAATCAGCCCCAGCATCTT.

This clonotype was detected ten times or more. The V call is TRBV12-3 or TRBV12-4, the J call TRBJ2-3, with 9 bases identical to TRBD2. V was clipped by 3 bases and J by 2 bases; unmatched bases: 3. The CDR3 runs to 15 residues. CDR3 DNA: TGTGCCAGCAGTTTGGCGGGGGGGTCCACAGATACGCAGTATTTT. Residues: CASSLAGGSTDTQYF.